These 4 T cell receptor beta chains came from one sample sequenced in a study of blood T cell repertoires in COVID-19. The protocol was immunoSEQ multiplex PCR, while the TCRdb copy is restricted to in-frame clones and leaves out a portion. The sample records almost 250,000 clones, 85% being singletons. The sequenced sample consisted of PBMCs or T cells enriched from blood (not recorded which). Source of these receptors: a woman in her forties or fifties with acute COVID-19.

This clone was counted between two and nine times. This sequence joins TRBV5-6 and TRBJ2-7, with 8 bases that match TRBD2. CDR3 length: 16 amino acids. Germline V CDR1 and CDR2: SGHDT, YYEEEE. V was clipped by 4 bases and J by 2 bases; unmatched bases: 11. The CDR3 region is CASSARSSGPTYEQYF. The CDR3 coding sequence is TGTGCCAGCAGCGCCAGGTCTAGCGGGCCAACCTACGAGCAGTACTTC.

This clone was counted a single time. DNA for the CDR3: TGCGCCAGCAGCTTGGCGGGGGTGAACTATGGAAACACCATATATTTT. This sequence encodes CASSLAGVNYGNTIYF. This chain joins TRBV5-1 and TRBJ1-3; possibly TRBD1 for D (5 bases). The germline gives CDR1 SGHRS, CDR2 YFSETQ. The CDR3 sequence is 16 residues long. V was pared by 0 bases and J by 3 bases, with 13 bases between. Together with reference TRBV5-1 and TRBJ1-3, the CDR3 gives the full variable domain: KAGVTQTPRYLIKTRGQQVTLSCSPISGHRSVSWYQQTPGQGLQFLFEYFSETQRNKGNFPGRFSGRQFSNSRSEMNVSTLELGDSALYLCASSLAGVNYGNTIYFGEGSWLTVV.

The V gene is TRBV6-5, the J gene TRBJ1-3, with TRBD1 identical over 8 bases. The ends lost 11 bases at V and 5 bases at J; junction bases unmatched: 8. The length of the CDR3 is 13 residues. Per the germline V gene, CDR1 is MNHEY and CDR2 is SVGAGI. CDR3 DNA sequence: TGTGCCGCAGAACGACAGGGGAGAAACACCATATATTTT. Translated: CAAERQGRNTIYF.

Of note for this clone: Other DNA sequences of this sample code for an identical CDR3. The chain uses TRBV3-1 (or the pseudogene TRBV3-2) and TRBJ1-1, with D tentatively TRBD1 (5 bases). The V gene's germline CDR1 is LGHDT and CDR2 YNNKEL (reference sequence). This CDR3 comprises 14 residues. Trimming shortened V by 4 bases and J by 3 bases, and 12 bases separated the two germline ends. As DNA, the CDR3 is TGTGCCAGCAGCCCTGGGGGAGGGGACACTGAAGCTTTCTTT. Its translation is CASSPGGGDTEAFF.